Below are 27 T cell receptor beta chains sequenced from a single sample in a study of patients and donors after allogeneic stem cell transplantation. TCRdb itself ran the RT-PCR reads through MiXCR, one entry per CDR3 protein. This table has roughly 230,000 distinct CDR3 sequences, roughly 13% appearing once. The sample taken for sequencing was blood, either unsorted or a sorted T cell fraction (not recorded which). The receptors derive from a human donor who was either an allogeneic HSCT recipient or a stem cell or donor lymphocyte infusion donor (not recorded which). It is not recorded whose cells these are; they may come from a transplant donor.

The rearrangement uses TRBV5-1 and TRBJ2-2, with 8 bases fitting TRBD2. The CDR3 contains 16 residues. CDR1 and CDR2 from the germline V gene are SGHRS and YFSETQ. V shed 5 bases, J shed 2 bases, and the junction held 8 bases outside the gene matches. CDR3 residues: CASRAGGDLNTGELFF. The CDR3 bases are TGCGCCAGCAGGGCCGGGGGGGATCTTAACACCGGGGAGCTGTTTTTT. The variable domain in full, completed from reference TRBV5-1 and TRBJ2-2, reads KAGVTQTPRYLIKTRGQQVTLSCSPISGHRSVSWYQQTPGQGLQFLFEYFSETQRNKGNFPGRFSGRQFSNSRSEMNVSTLELGDSALYLCASRAGGDLNTGELFFGEGSRLTVL.

The rearrangement uses TRBV20-1 and TRBJ2-7; 8 bases agree with TRBD1. The CDR3 contains 12 residues. Per the germline V gene, CDR1 is DFQATT and CDR2 is SNEGSKA (reference sequence). J lost 6 bases, V lost 1 base, and 2 bases had no gene match. CDR3 sequence reads: CSARARGLEQYF. CDR3 nucleotides: TGCAGTGCTAGAGCCAGGGGGCTCGAGCAGTACTTC.

The sample holds a few counts of this clonotype. In nucleotides, the CDR3 is TGTGCCAGCAGCACGACAACAGATACGCAGTATTTT. It yields the protein CASSTTTDTQYF. The chain has TRBV21-1 and TRBJ2-3. TRBV21-1 corresponds to a pseudogene. The CDR3 extends over 12 amino acids.

V usage is TRBV29-1 and J usage is TRBJ1-1, with no clear D. The CDR3 contains 10 residues. The germline CDR1 and CDR2 sequences are SQVTM and ANQGSEA. V was pared by 3 bases and J by 3 bases, with 2 bases between. The CDR3, as DNA: TGCAGCGTTGAGGACACTGAAGCTTTCTTT. Its translation: CSVEDTEAFF.

This clonotype was observed many times. The rearrangement joins TRBV6-4 to TRBJ1-2, with a weak D call TRBD1 (6 bases). The CDR3 covers 15 residues. With 6 bases removed from V and 0 bases from J, the gap between germline ends came to 14 bases. CDR1 is MRHNA, CDR2 SNTAGT, per germline. CDR3 amino acids: CASRPQTGSNYGYTF. The CDR3 DNA reads as TGTGCCAGCAGACCTCAGACAGGATCTAACTATGGCTACACCTTC.

V gene TRBV6-6 combines with J gene TRBJ2-7, with 8 positions matching TRBD1. The CDR3 length is 13 residues. J was trimmed by 2 bases and V by 7 bases; bases with no gene match: 4. Germline CDR1 and CDR2: MNHNY and SVGAGI (reference sequence). CDR3 in DNA: TGTGCCAGCACGGGACAGGCAGCCTACGAGCAGTACTTC. It yields the protein CASTGQAAYEQYF.

This clonotype was found a few times. This rearrangement joins TRBV4-2 to TRBJ2-3; no clear D. Germline V gives CDR1 LGHNA, CDR2 YNFKEQ. There are 16 residues in the CDR3. V gave up 3 bases and J gave up 4 bases, with 17 bases separating them. As DNA, the CDR3 is TGTGCCAGCAGCCATTCCCGCCGCGGAGAATCAGATACGCAGTATTTT. It encodes CASSHSRRGESDTQYF.

This clonotype was seen ten or more times. The CDR3 DNA reads TGTGCCACCCACCCCCGGGACAGGGTGGCCGAGCAGTACTTC. Its translation is CATHPRDRVAEQYF. The V call is TRBV12-3 or TRBV12-4, the J call TRBJ2-7, with 9 bases fitting TRBD1. The CDR3 length is 14 residues. The V and J ends lost 10 bases and 6 bases, in that order; junction bases with no gene match: 13.

J is TRBJ2-1 and V is TRBV20-1; 10 bases agree with TRBD2. Germline V lookup: CDR1 DFQATT, CDR2 SNEGSKA (reference sequence). J lost 7 bases, V lost 0 bases, and 15 bases had no gene match. This CDR3 is 18 amino acids long. CDR3 DNA: TGCAGTGCTAGAGACTCTCTATTTAGCGGGAGGCCCCGGAATGAGCAGTTCTTC. Its protein is CSARDSLFSGRPRNEQFF.

This clonotype came up a few times. V is TRBV27 and J is TRBJ2-4; 7 positions agree with TRBD2. V was clipped by 10 bases and J by 2 bases; unmatched bases: 20. Germline values: CDR1 MNHEY, CDR2 SMNVEV (reference sequence). This CDR3 spans 18 amino acids. CDR3 sequence (DNA): TGTGCCACCACAGTTGGCCCCAAGCGGGACTTGACCAAAAACATTCAGTACTTC. It is translated as CATTVGPKRDLTKNIQYF.

This clonotype appeared many times. CDR3 sequence reads: CASSLTAGPTNTGELFF. CDR3 DNA: TGTGCCAGCAGTCTTACAGCGGGGCCGACAAACACCGGGGAGCTGTTTTTT. The chain employs TRBV4-2 and TRBJ2-2; TRBD2 matches at 7 bases. This CDR3 has 17 residues. V lost 6 bases, J lost 2 bases, and 12 bases stayed unmatched. Germline-derived CDR1 and CDR2 are LGHNA and YNFKEQ.

This clonotype was detected many times. The V gene is TRBV4-2, the J gene TRBJ2-2; weak D call: TRBD2 (5 bases). The CDR3 is 15 amino acids. Germline-derived CDR1 and CDR2 are LGHNA and YNFKEQ. Deletions cut 1 base from V and 5 bases from J, with 11 bases between. The CDR3 region is CASSQVGSRTGELFF. The CDR3 DNA sequence: TGTGCCAGCAGCCAAGTAGGGAGCAGAACCGGGGAGCTGTTTTTT.

In its sample, this clonotype was seen many times. The chain carries TRBV12-3 or TRBV12-4 and TRBJ1-2; no reliable D call. This CDR3 is 12 amino acids long. The V gene lost 7 bases and the J gene lost 3 bases, with 9 bases spanning the gap. This CDR3 is CASTLSDYGYTF. The DNA for the CDR3 is TGTGCCAGCACCCTGTCGGACTATGGCTACACCTTC.

This clonotype was counted ten times or more. V usage is TRBV7-3 and J usage is TRBJ2-2; weak D call: TRBD2 (5 bases). The CDR3 spans 12 residues. Germline CDR1 and CDR2: SGHTA and FQGTGA. V shed 3 bases and J shed 7 bases, with 6 bases lying between them. The chain's CDR3 is CASSLAGGELFF. The CDR3, as DNA: TGTGCCAGCAGCTTGGCGGGCGGGGAGCTGTTTTTT.

The rearrangement joins TRBV20-1 to TRBJ2-1, with a weak D call TRBD2 (5 bases). There are 12 residues in the CDR3. Between the trimmed V and J ends, which lost 4 bases and 2 bases, there was a span of 6 bases. Germline assignment: CDR1 DFQATT and CDR2 SNEGSKA (reference sequence). The CDR3 loop is CSANGAYNEQFF. CDR3 DNA sequence: TGCAGTGCTAACGGGGCCTACAATGAGCAGTTCTTC.

The chain uses TRBV7-6 and TRBJ2-5; D is unclear. Germline assignment: CDR1 SGHVS and CDR2 FNYEAQ. V gave up 7 bases and J gave up 9 bases, with 18 bases separating them. This CDR3 region has 13 residues. The CDR3 coding sequence is TGTGCCAGCAATGTTCAGATAGAATACCCCCAGTACTTC. Its translation: CASNVQIEYPQYF. The entire variable domain, with the rest obtained from reference TRBV7-6 and TRBJ2-5, is as follows: GAGVSQSPRYKVTKRGQDVALRCDPISGHVSLYWYRQALGQGPEFLTYFNYEAQQDKSGLPNDRFSAERPEGSISTLTIQRTEQRDSAMYRCASNVQIEYPQYFGPGTRLLVL.

This clonotype was picked up a small number of times. This chain connects TRBV19 to TRBJ1-5; 7 nucleotides match TRBD1. The V gene end was trimmed by 4 bases and the J gene end by 1 base; junction bases not matched to a gene: 13. CDR3 length equals 18 residues. From germline, CDR1 is LNHDA and CDR2 SQIVND (reference sequence). CDR3 in amino acids: CASSTTHRGGSSNQPQHF. DNA for the CDR3: TGTGCCAGTAGTACTACGCACAGGGGCGGTTCCAGCAATCAGCCCCAGCATTTT.

This clonotype was counted only a few times. The chain uses TRBV4-1 and TRBJ1-1; D gene uncertain. The CDR3 is 13 amino acids. V dropped 0 bases and J dropped 4 bases, with 6 bases sitting between them. CDR1 MGHRA and CDR2 YSYEKL come from the germline V gene. Here the CDR3 reads CASSQDEGTEAFF. The CDR3 coding sequence is TGCGCCAGCAGCCAAGATGAGGGCACTGAAGCTTTCTTT.

This clonotype was observed many times. The V and J genes are TRBV9 and TRBJ2-1, with 10 bases aligning to TRBD1. V gave up 4 bases and J gave up 3 bases; unmatched junction bases: 13. CDR3 size: 18 residues. The germline V gene encodes CDR1 SGDLS and CDR2 YYNGEE. CDR3 amino acids: CASSLGQGGGGVYNEQFF. For the CDR3, the DNA is TGTGCCAGCAGCCTAGGACAGGGGGGTGGTGGAGTCTACAATGAGCAGTTCTTC.

This clonotype was recorded many times. J is TRBJ2-5 and V is TRBV12-3 or TRBV12-4, with D hard to call. The CDR3 length is 13 residues. V dropped 6 bases and J dropped 7 bases, with 15 bases sitting between them. In DNA, the CDR3 is TGTGCCAGCAGCCCGACCCTAATTGGGACCCAGTACTTC. Protein product: CASSPTLIGTQYF.

The chain combines TRBV5-6 with TRBJ1-6, with D perhaps matching TRBD1 (6 bases). The CDR3 runs 15 residues. CDR1 and CDR2 from the germline V gene are SGHDT and YYEEEE. V dropped 0 bases and J dropped 5 bases, with 9 bases sitting between them. CDR3 sequence reads: CASSLGGRDNSPLHF. DNA for the CDR3: TGTGCCAGCAGCTTGGGGGGGCGGGATAATTCACCCCTCCACTTT.

Here the CDR3 reads CASSFSWEKLFF. The CDR3 DNA follows: TGTGCCAGCAGCTTTTCGTGGGAGAAACTGTTTTTT. The genes are TRBV7-8 and TRBJ1-4; D gene ambiguous. The germline V gene encodes CDR1 SGHVS and CDR2 FQNEAQ. The CDR3 length is 12 residues. The V end was cut by 3 bases, the J end by 11 bases, with 10 bases between.

The chain recombines TRBV7-2 with TRBJ1-1; TRBD1 agrees at 7 bases. With V trimmed by 5 bases and J by 1 base, 7 bases remained unmatched. The CDR3 runs 15 residues. Germline assignment: CDR1 SGHTA and CDR2 FQGNSA. The CDR3 DNA is TGTGCCAGCAGCCGAAAACAGGGGACGAACACTGAAGCTTTCTTT. It specifies CASSRKQGTNTEAFF.

Ten or more counts support this clonotype. The chain joins TRBV6-6 to TRBJ1-1; tentative D call: TRBD1 (6 bases). Trimming stripped 9 bases from V and 4 bases from J, with 12 bases between. In germline, CDR1 is MNHNY, CDR2 SVGAGI (reference sequence). The CDR3 is made up of 12 amino acids. The CDR3 reads CASKGGSTEAFF. For the CDR3, the DNA is TGTGCCAGTAAAGGGGGATCCACTGAAGCTTTCTTT.

The chain couples TRBV20-1 to TRBJ2-1, with a tentative D call TRBD1 (5 bases). V was pared by 5 bases and J by 8 bases, with 13 bases between. Germline V CDR1 and CDR2: DFQATT, SNEGSKA (reference sequence). The CDR3 length is 12 residues. The CDR3 here is CSAPITGDEQFF. The DNA for the CDR3 is TGCAGTGCTCCAATTACAGGCGATGAGCAGTTCTTC.

The sample holds a few counts of this clonotype. This rearrangement joins TRBV3-1 to TRBJ2-3; D gene ambiguous. The V and J ends lost 5 bases and 5 bases respectively, with 23 bases between them. The CDR3 runs to 17 residues. CDR1 and CDR2 (germline): LGHDT, YNNKEL (reference sequence). The CDR3 region has the DNA TGTGCCAGCAGCTCCCGTCGGGCCCCTCTTATTGGAGATACGCAGTATTTT. Protein: CASSSRRAPLIGDTQYF.

This clonotype was observed many times. The chain links TRBV5-1 to TRBJ2-1; 9 nucleotides match TRBD2. The CDR3 has 16 amino acids. J lost 1 base, V lost 3 bases, and 5 bases had no gene match. CDR1 is SGHRS and CDR2 is YFSETQ in the germline V gene. The CDR3 DNA reads TGCGCCAGCAGCTCAGGCGGGGGGGCTTCCTACAATGAGCAGTTCTTC. Its protein is CASSSGGGASYNEQFF. The full variable domain, with the rest looked up from reference TRBV5-1 and TRBJ2-1, is KAGVTQTPRYLIKTRGQQVTLSCSPISGHRSVSWYQQTPGQGLQFLFEYFSETQRNKGNFPGRFSGRQFSNSRSEMNVSTLELGDSALYLCASSSGGGASYNEQFFGPGTRLTVL.